Listed below are T cell receptor beta chains from one sample, sequenced in a study of blood T cell repertoires in COVID-19. The repertoire was sequenced with immunoSEQ multiplex PCR; TCRdb's copy has only in-frame clones and lacks some. This sample has about 64,000 clones, with 88% found just once. The specimen sequenced was peripheral blood. Receptor source: a woman aged 55-69 years with COVID-19, enrolled during active disease. CDR3s include the opening cysteine and the closing phenylalanine or tryptophan. The order of the fields is J gene, D gene, V gene, clone size, CDR3 protein. A D gene is named only where the DNA matches it firmly. Clone sizes are given selectively: once, few, many, or a class where the clone is expanded.

TRBJ2-1	TRBD2	TRBV18	.	CASSGGLAGQRNEQFF
TRBJ2-5	TRBD2	TRBV5-1	.	CASSFSGARETQYF
TRBJ1-6	TRBD1	TRBV7-9	.	CASSSGTGGNSPLHF
TRBJ2-7	.	TRBV9	.	CASSVENSYGEQYF
TRBJ1-4	.	TRBV25-1	.	CASRDFNEKLFF
TRBJ2-3	TRBD2	TRBV3-1/TRBV3-2	.	CASSQAGLAGGHTQYF
TRBJ1-3	.	TRBV30	.	CAWRKRGGPGNTIYF
TRBJ2-1	.	TRBV20-1	.	CSARFDEQFF
TRBJ2-3	TRBD2	TRBV30	.	CAWSVGSGRATDTQYF
TRBJ2-7	.	TRBV2	.	CASSPRLRDEQYF
TRBJ2-4	TRBD2	TRBV7-2	.	CASSFSLAGAQAKNIQYF
TRBJ1-2	.	TRBV9	.	CASSLGEGSYGYTF
TRBJ2-3	TRBD2	TRBV6-5	.	CASSYSPSGGLDTQYF
TRBJ2-1	.	TRBV7-2	.	CASSQVGRATGGDEQFF
TRBJ1-5	.	TRBV4-2	.	CASSLPGSNQPQHF
TRBJ1-6	.	TRBV5-1	once	CASSLGGGGDLYNSPLHF
TRBJ2-3	TRBD2	TRBV19	.	CASSIGLAGVDTQYF
TRBJ1-5	.	TRBV10-3	.	CAISEWREEQPQHF
TRBJ2-7	.	TRBV5-5	few	CASSLTGSVGGEQYF
TRBJ2-5	TRBD1	TRBV9	.	CASSVFGQGKETQYF
TRBJ2-3	TRBD1	TRBV6-2/TRBV6-3	.	CASSYPTGTGGDTQYF
TRBJ2-2	.	TRBV5-1	.	CASSSLPGASRTGELFF
TRBJ1-1	.	TRBV9	.	CASSARGGRGTEAFF
TRBJ2-5	TRBD1	TRBV9	.	CASSVDRGYQETQYF
TRBJ1-1	.	TRBV28	.	CASSRDSRVGAFF
TRBJ2-5	.	TRBV11-2	.	CASSFRDLRAGETQYF
TRBJ1-3	.	TRBV5-1	.	CASSPPSDTIYF
TRBJ1-2	TRBD1	TRBV30	.	CAWSDRGHDGYTF
TRBJ1-1	TRBD1	TRBV12-3/TRBV12-4	.	CASSVGQELEAFF
TRBJ2-1	TRBD1	TRBV7-2	.	CASSPRDRGSNEQFF
TRBJ2-7	.	TRBV23-1	.	CASRLRQGTGNCRLEQYF
TRBJ2-5	TRBD2	TRBV4-1	.	CASSPSDGAGEETQYF
TRBJ1-2	TRBD1	TRBV11-2	.	CASSASPGTANNYGYTF
TRBJ2-7	TRBD1	TRBV7-2	.	CASSFDRGRQYF
TRBJ2-3	.	TRBV30	.	CAWGGATDTQYF
TRBJ2-1	TRBD2	TRBV28	.	CASRSPGLAGVVGPNEQFF
TRBJ1-6	.	TRBV5-1	.	CASSSGQSNNSPLHF
TRBJ1-3	TRBD1	TRBV5-1	.	CASQLTPGQVDLSGNTIYF
TRBJ2-5	TRBD1	TRBV6-5	.	CACQPGQGISETQYF
TRBJ2-3	TRBD1	TRBV7-2	.	CASSPGTGGTDTQYF
TRBJ1-1	TRBD1	TRBV29-1	.	CSVGGQGLGNTEAFF
TRBJ2-2	.	TRBV6-5	.	CASSYGVASAGELFF
TRBJ2-3	.	TRBV5-6	few	CASSSQGLADTQYF
TRBJ2-7	.	TRBV10-1	.	CASSDSAGLQGQYF
TRBJ1-2	TRBD1	TRBV11-3	.	CASSFLGTGVSTF
TRBJ2-4	.	TRBV4-3	.	CASSQDPTARMNIQYF
TRBJ1-2	TRBD1	TRBV11-3	few	CASSSQGGQGFGGYTF
TRBJ2-1	TRBD2	TRBV11-2	once	CASSLGSPSGGYEQFF
TRBJ1-2	TRBD1	TRBV7-2	.	CASSSPGQHYGYTF
TRBJ2-3	.	TRBV19	.	CASSIGDTDTQYF